These T cell receptor beta chains were read from a single sample in a study of T cells in Graves' hyperthyroidism and ophthalmopathy. TCRdb passed the multiplex PCR reads through MiXCR, listing each CDR3 protein once. Of almost 600,000 distinct CDR3 sequences in the sample, approximately 15% were seen once. Sample: blood. These receptor sequences come from a woman aged 25 to 39 with Graves' hyperthyroidism that later progressed to Graves' ophthalmopathy. The CDR3 runs from the conserved cysteine through the conserved F or W. A D gene is named only where the DNA matches it firmly.

v_call d_call cdr3_aa
TRBV12-3/TRBV12-4 TRBD1 CASSPKTGGWSEAFF
TRBV5-1 NA CASSLMAGLNEKLFF
TRBV18 NA CASSPSQTEGYTF
TRBV6-1 NA CASSYPDKGRGYTEAFF
TRBV5-5 NA CASSLGGILQETQYF
TRBV25-1 TRBD1 CASSQGQISGNTIYF
TRBV7-8 TRBD1 CASSPPQGQTNEQYF
TRBV24-1 NA CATSDTSKGFSYNEQFF
TRBV9 TRBD2 CASSGRLAGSLEQFF
TRBV6-1 NA CASWGVVTGELFF
TRBV6-1 TRBD1 CASTHLDREQLFF
TRBV6-1 NA CASSHLLAGSTDTQYF
TRBV10-3 NA CAIRMDRNQPQHF
TRBV20-1 NA CSASGSLTYEQYF
TRBV6-2/TRBV6-3 NA CANTTTGQPQHF
TRBV27 NA CASSLSLDQPQHF
TRBV24-1 NA CATSDLSTSFEDEQFF
TRBV30 NA CAWSSGGGETQYF
TRBV29-1 NA CSVGTSGANVLTF
TRBV30 TRBD1 CAWSGTGVPYEQYF
TRBV5-8 TRBD2 CASSLPLGTSGRGTQYF
TRBV20-1 TRBD1 CSAEGQATDTQYF
TRBV7-8 TRBD2 CASSPPGGRGYEQYF
TRBV27 NA CASSLWGAGNVNEQFF
TRBV11-2 NA CASSLDKGGGETQYF
TRBV10-3 TRBD1 CAISESGGTGLDGAFF
TRBV19 TRBD1 CASSREQGSRPLHF
TRBV18 TRBD1 CASSPGTGTDYGYTF
TRBV6-1 TRBD2 CASSFVAGIVGELFF
TRBV7-3 NA CASSIGLEQFF
TRBV10-3 TRBD1 CANSGTVGYEQYF
TRBV25-1 TRBD1 CASSEFRGQMDGYTF
TRBV18 NA CASSNDPGTPGNTIYF
TRBV12-3/TRBV12-4 NA CASSLALGGVPHF
TRBV5-1 NA CASRGPSRLQETQYF
TRBV7-2 TRBD1 CASSPEVWGQAAANYGYTF
TRBV20-1 TRBD1 CSASNRDREFF
TRBV9 NA CASSPYDSRPNQPQHF
TRBV3-1 NA CASSQDTTNNYGYTF
TRBV6-6 TRBD2 CASSYLSAGAWETQYF
TRBV11-3 TRBD2 CASSFWAGAVNNEQFF
TRBV4-3 NA CASSQDPRISTDTQYF
TRBV14 NA CASSPFNSYEQYF
TRBV6-5 NA CASSYSGSGAGNTIYF
TRBV4-3 NA CASSQDQQGPEAFF
TRBV20-1 TRBD1 CSARGDRVSVRNEQFF
TRBV20-1 NA CSAPITGWEEKLFF
TRBV7-8 NA CASSSEGVNEQFF
TRBV24-1 NA CATSQAAGTYEQYF
TRBV10-1 NA CASLPCWGNGSNEQFF
TRBV18 NA CASSLADRGEQYF
TRBV28 TRBD2 CASSSSRGLAGTYEQYF
TRBV18 NA CASSPFPRDQAGVMGYTF
TRBV15 NA CATSIGGGLGTHSREQYF
TRBV28 NA CASSSPGLSNTGELFF
TRBV28 TRBD2 CASSSYTSGRISDTQYF
TRBV4-3 TRBD1 CASSRETGQAGANVLTF
TRBV27 NA CASRKNGDNEQFF
TRBV11-3 NA CASSWDVAGANVLTF
TRBV30 TRBD2 CAWVTSGRYNEQFF